Listed below are T cell receptor beta chains from one sample, sequenced in a study of cytomegalovirus exposure and HLA in healthy donors. TCRdb's copy holds only in-frame clones and misses some; the assay was immunoSEQ multiplex PCR. The sample has approximately 160,000 clones, roughly 80% seen once. The sample comprised PBMCs. All receptors derive from a man in his thirties or forties in good health and CMV-seropositive. The CDR3 runs from the conserved cysteine through the conserved F or W. A D gene is named only where the DNA matches it firmly. Not all rows give a size; the values are once, few, many and, for expanded clones, a class.

J,D,size,V,DNA,CDR3
TRBJ1-5,TRBD1,-,TRBV6-5,TGTGCCAGCAGTCAGGGGGACTCAAATCAGCCCCAGCATTTT,CASSQGDSNQPQHF
TRBJ1-2,-,-,TRBV7-9,TGTGCCAGCAGCGAAACAAACGGGAGGTATGGCTACACCTTC,CASSETNGRYGYTF
TRBJ2-1,TRBD2,-,TRBV2,TGTGCCAGCAGGCCCGGGACGGGAGGGTACAGTGAGCAGTTCTTC,CASRPGTGGYSEQFF
TRBJ2-7,-,-,TRBV5-6,TGTGCCAGCAGCACGGACAGCGGACCCCAGCAGTACTTC,CASSTDSGPQQYF
TRBJ2-3,TRBD2,-,TRBV7-9,TGTGCCAGCAGCTTCTTTGGGCTAGCGGGAGGTAGAGATACGCAGTATTTT,CASSFFGLAGGRDTQYF
TRBJ2-1,-,-,TRBV6-6,TGTGCCAGCCATATACTCCCGGGAAGTTCGTACAATGAGCAGTTCTTC,CASHILPGSSYNEQFF
TRBJ2-6,TRBD1,-,TRBV19,TGTGCCAGTAGTATAAGGGGGCCTGGGGCCAACGTCCTGACTTTC,CASSIRGPGANVLTF
TRBJ1-2,-,few,TRBV20-1,TGCAGTGCTTATCTCACTAACAGCTACACCTTC,CSAYLTNSYTF
TRBJ2-6,-,few,TRBV12-2,TGTGCAAGTCGCTTGCCCGGGACAGGGAGATCCGGGGCCAACGTCCTGACTTTC,CASRLPGTGRSGANVLTF
TRBJ2-7,TRBD1,few,TRBV19,TGTGCCAGTAGTATCCTTTCGACCGGACAGGGTGGAGAGCAGTACTTC,CASSILSTGQGGEQYF